This entry is about one T cell receptor beta chain. The antigen is unknown. Assay used: immunoSEQ multiplex PCR; TCRdb lists only in-frame clones, some missing. Among 20,000 to 25,000 clones listed, around four fifths were seen once. The unexposed donors gave CD4+ T cells in 2011-2018, prior to COVID-19. After ten to eleven days of culture, CD4+ T cells were isolated. This record comes from a study of CD4 T cells in relation to SARS-CoV-2 and coronaviruses. Between the trimmed V and J ends, which lost 2 bases and 3 bases, there was a span of 10 bases. The CDR3 totals 14 residues. From germline, CDR1 is MNHNY and CDR2 SVGAGI (reference sequence).

The specimen sequenced was CD4+ T cells from PBMCs, cultured in vitro. This TCR was sampled from a human donor in good health. The V and J genes are TRBV6-6 and TRBJ1-2; D not certain. The CDR3 spells CASSYLGSDYGYTF. Written as DNA, the CDR3 is TGTGCCAGCAGTTACCTAGGATCGGACTATGGCTACACCTTC.